The 20 T cell receptor beta chains given below trace back to one sample, sequenced in a study of T-cell reconstitution after alpha-beta-depleted transplantation in children. Molecular barcoding with unique molecular identifiers was used for the TCRbeta library. MiXCR was run by TCRdb on the PCR reads, yielding one entry per CDR3 protein. This table holds 230,000 or so distinct CDR3 sequences, more than 10% found once. Sequenced here: PBMCs from the stem cell graft donor, sampled from the stem cell graft. Receptors originate from a human donor who donated a stem cell graft to a child with acute lymphoblastic leukemia.

The sample holds many counts of this clonotype. The chain employs TRBV5-1 and TRBJ1-4, with D possibly being TRBD1 (6 bases). Trimming shortened V by 3 bases and J by 6 bases, and 15 bases separated the two germline ends. CDR3 size: 15 residues. Germline CDR1 reads SGHRS; CDR2 reads YFSETQ. The DNA for the CDR3 is TGCGCCAGCAGCTCCACCGGGACAAAGGATGAAAAACTGTTTTTT. Protein: CASSSTGTKDEKLFF.

This clonotype was seen repeatedly, ten times or more. V usage is TRBV10-3 and J usage is TRBJ2-7, with D tentatively TRBD2 (5 bases). Germline CDR1 and CDR2: ENHRY and SYGVKD. The CDR3 sequence is 15 residues long. Between the trimmed V and J ends, which lost 8 bases and 0 bases, there was a span of 17 bases. The CDR3 DNA reads TGTGCCATCGGGAGATCGAGCGGAGTCTCCTACGAGCAGTACTTC. Its translation is CAIGRSSGVSYEQYF.

This clonotype occurred many times. The chain is built from TRBV12-3 or TRBV12-4 and TRBJ2-1; TRBD1 matches at 7 bases. This CDR3 is built from 15 residues. V lost 6 bases to trimming and J lost 3 bases; unmatched junction nucleotides: 8. CDR3 loop: CASSSTGLGYNEQFF. The DNA for the CDR3 is TGTGCCAGCAGCTCGACAGGGTTGGGCTACAATGAGCAGTTCTTC.

In its sample, this clonotype was seen many times. This chain links TRBV12-3 or TRBV12-4 with TRBJ2-7, with TRBD1 matching 7 bases. V was clipped by 6 bases and J by 1 base; unmatched bases: 6. This CDR3 contains 14 residues. The DNA of the CDR3 is TGTGCCAGCAGAACCGGGACAGCATCCTACGAGCAGTACTTC. It codes for CASRTGTASYEQYF.

About this clonotype: A read error may be the cause here, since a much bigger clone is one base away. This chain links TRBV20-1 with TRBJ1-4; TRBD1 matches at 7 bases. The CDR3 length is 17 residues. Germline loops: CDR1 DFQATT, CDR2 SNEGSKA (reference sequence). The CDR3 sequence is CCARRDATGMFREKLFF. CDR3 sequence (DNA): TGCTGTGCTAGAAGGGATGCGACAGGGATGTTTAGAGAAAAACTGTTTTTT.

This clonotype was seen many times. The chain carries TRBV3-1 and TRBJ2-7; tentatively, D is TRBD2 (6 bases). From germline, CDR1 is LGHDT and CDR2 YNNKEL (reference sequence). The germline V and J ends were trimmed by 4 bases and 5 bases, with 18 bases remaining between them. The CDR3 totals 15 residues. In DNA, the CDR3 is TGTGCCAGCAGCCTTAGACTAGTTTCTCGCCACGAGCAGTACTTC. Its protein is CASSLRLVSRHEQYF.

This clonotype was seen repeatedly, ten times or more. The rearrangement links TRBV9 to TRBJ1-2; 9 bases are shared with TRBD1. The CDR3 covers 14 residues. V shed 3 bases, J shed 5 bases, and the junction held 5 bases outside the gene matches. The germline V gene has CDR1 SGDLS and CDR2 YYNGEE. This CDR3 is CASSGGQGSYGYTF. The DNA of the CDR3 is TGTGCCAGCAGCGGGGGACAGGGTAGTTATGGCTACACCTTC.

This clonotype was counted at least ten times. The genes are TRBV20-1 and TRBJ2-7; D is uncertain. The V and J ends lost 1 base and 0 bases respectively, with 13 bases between them. Germline CDR1 is DFQATT and CDR2 is SNEGSKA (reference sequence). This CDR3 has 15 residues. CDR3: CSARGLDWSSYEQYF. CDR3 coding DNA: TGCAGTGCTAGAGGGCTGGATTGGAGCTCCTACGAGCAGTACTTC.

The chain links TRBV4-2 to TRBJ2-2; 9 positions agree with TRBD1. Germline V lookup: CDR1 LGHNA, CDR2 YNFKEQ. This CDR3 region has 17 residues. V was clipped by 1 base and J by 1 base; unmatched bases: 4. The CDR3 loop reads CASSQALGQGNTGELFF. CDR3 DNA sequence: TGTGCCAGCAGCCAAGCGCTGGGACAGGGGAACACCGGGGAGCTGTTTTTT.

The chain is built from TRBV30 and TRBJ1-2, with D maybe TRBD1 (5 bases). The CDR3 contains 11 residues. Germline lookup yields CDR1 GTSNPN and CDR2 SVGIG (reference sequence). V shed 4 bases and J shed 9 bases, with 12 bases lying between them. CDR3 sequence (DNA): TGTGCCTGGACTTTGGGGCGGCGCTACACCTTC. It specifies CAWTLGRRYTF.

This clonotype was seen ten or more times. The chain uses TRBV7-9 and TRBJ2-5, with 8 bases that match TRBD2. After removal of 9 bases from V and 1 base from J, the junction contained 1 base not matched to a gene. Germline lookup yields CDR1 SEHNR and CDR2 FQNEAQ (reference sequence). There are 12 residues in the CDR3. CDR3 bases: TGTGCCAGTCGGGGGGGCCAAGAGACCCAGTACTTC. Encoded protein: CASRGGQETQYF.

This clonotype occurred many times. The chain has TRBV28 and TRBJ2-7, with D possibly being TRBD1 or TRBD2 (5 bases each). The CDR3 runs to 15 residues. Germline assignment: CDR1 MDHEN and CDR2 SYDVKM. Between the trimmed V and J ends, which lost 5 bases and 5 bases, there was a span of 19 bases. The CDR3 nucleotides are TGTGCCAGCAGTCCGCCGGGACGGAGTCTCCACGAGCAGTACTTC. Translated, it gives CASSPPGRSLHEQYF.

The table lists this clonotype with a few counts. V gene TRBV5-1 combines with J gene TRBJ2-2; no clear D gene. Germline assignment: CDR1 SGHRS and CDR2 YFSETQ. Trimming shortened V by 0 bases and J by 0 bases, and 9 bases separated the two germline ends. CDR3 length: 16 amino acids. CDR3 residues: CASSLGAFANTGELFF. In DNA form, the CDR3 reads TGCGCCAGCAGCTTGGGGGCATTCGCGAACACCGGGGAGCTGTTTTTT.

This clonotype was counted only a few times. The genes are TRBV4-3 and TRBJ2-1, with 7 bases lining up with TRBD2. The CDR3 runs 16 residues. Germline values: CDR1 LGHNA, CDR2 YSLEER. Trimming cost V 4 bases and J 1 base; bases outside gene matches: 7. CDR3 residues: CASSRLTSFSYNEQFF. DNA of the CDR3: TGCGCCAGCAGCCGACTGACTAGCTTTTCCTACAATGAGCAGTTCTTC.

Ten or more counts support this clonotype. The J gene is TRBJ1-2, the V gene TRBV9; TRBD1 matches 7 bases. This CDR3 spans 15 amino acids. Losses at the gene ends were 0 bases for V and 2 bases for J; bases not matched to a gene: 4. CDR1 is SGDLS, CDR2 YYNGEE, per germline. CDR3 sequence reads: CASSVGQGLNYGYTF. CDR3 nucleotide sequence: TGTGCCAGCAGCGTAGGACAGGGCCTCAACTATGGCTACACCTTC.

The sample holds many counts of this clonotype. The chain joins TRBV6-2 or TRBV6-3 to TRBJ1-5; 7 positions agree with TRBD1. J lost 6 bases, V lost 2 bases, and 7 bases had no gene match. This CDR3 contains 15 residues. Germline V gene lookup returns CDR1 MNHEY and CDR2 SVGEGT. CDR3 coding DNA: TGTGCCAGCAGTTACGGGGCAGGGGGTGTTCAGCCCCAGCATTTT. Protein product: CASSYGAGGVQPQHF.

The V and J genes are TRBV7-9 and TRBJ2-1; 10 bases align to TRBD2. CDR1 is SEHNR and CDR2 is FQNEAQ in the germline V gene (reference sequence). The J segment lost 7 bases and the V segment lost 1 base, leaving 7 bases of the junction unmatched. This CDR3 contains 16 residues. The CDR3: CASSLVRAGGRNEQFF. CDR3 coding DNA: TGTGCCAGCAGCTTAGTCCGAGCGGGAGGGAGGAATGAGCAGTTCTTC.

This clonotype was seen ten or more times. The rearrangement joins TRBV6-5 to TRBJ2-7; TRBD2 aligns across 11 bases. The CDR3 spans 16 residues. CDR1 and CDR2 (germline): MNHEY, SVGAGI. V lost 1 base, J lost 7 bases, and 9 bases stayed unmatched. The CDR3 spells CASSYLAVTSGMEQYF. CDR3 nucleotides: TGTGCCAGCAGTTACTTGGCTGTGACTAGCGGGATGGAGCAGTACTTC.

The rearrangement links TRBV12-3 or TRBV12-4 to TRBJ2-2; D possibly corresponds to TRBD1 (5 bases). The CDR3 runs 12 residues. The V end was cut by 7 bases, the J end by 3 bases, with 6 bases between. CDR3 sequence reads: CASKGDTGELFF. CDR3 DNA sequence: TGTGCCAGCAAAGGGGACACCGGGGAGCTGTTTTTT.

In this sample, this clonotype turned up many times. The chain uses TRBV5-5 and TRBJ1-2; D call uncertain. The V end lost 0 bases, the J end lost 4 bases, and 13 bases lay between the germline ends. This CDR3 has 15 residues. Germline CDR1 and CDR2: SGHKS and YYEKEE (reference sequence). CDR3 DNA: TGTGCCAGCAGCTTGGTTCCCGGGGATGTCTATGGCTACACCTTC. It is translated as CASSLVPGDVYGYTF.